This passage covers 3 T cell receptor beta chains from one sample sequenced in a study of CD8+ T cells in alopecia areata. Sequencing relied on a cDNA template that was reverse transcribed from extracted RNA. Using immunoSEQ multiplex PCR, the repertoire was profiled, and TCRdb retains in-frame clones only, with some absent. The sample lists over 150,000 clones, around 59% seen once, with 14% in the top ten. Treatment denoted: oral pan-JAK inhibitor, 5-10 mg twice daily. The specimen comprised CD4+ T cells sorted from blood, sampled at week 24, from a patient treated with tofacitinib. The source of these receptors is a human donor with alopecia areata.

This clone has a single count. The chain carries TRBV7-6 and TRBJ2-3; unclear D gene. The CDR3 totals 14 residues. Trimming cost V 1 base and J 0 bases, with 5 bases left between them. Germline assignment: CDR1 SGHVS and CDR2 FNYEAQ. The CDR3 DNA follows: TGTGCCAGCAGCTTAGGGGCTAGCACAGATACGCAGTATTTT. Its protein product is CASSLGASTDTQYF.

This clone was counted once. The CDR3 is CASSTGTLYGYTF. The CDR3 DNA sequence: TGTGCCAGCAGCACGGGGACCCTCTATGGCTACACCTTC. The gene calls are TRBV13 and TRBJ1-2; D possibly corresponds to TRBD1 (5 bases). V was clipped by 5 bases and J by 4 bases, with 11 bases between them. The CDR3 sequence is 13 residues long. The V gene's germline CDR1 is PRHDT and CDR2 FYEKMQ (reference sequence).

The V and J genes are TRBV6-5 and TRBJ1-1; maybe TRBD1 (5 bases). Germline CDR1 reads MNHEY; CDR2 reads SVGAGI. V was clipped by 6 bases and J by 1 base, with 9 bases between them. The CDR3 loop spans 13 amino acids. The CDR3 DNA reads TGTGCCAGCAGGGAAACAGGGAACACTGAAGCTTTCTTT. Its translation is CASRETGNTEAFF.